This entry describes one TCR beta chain. This likely comes from a read error, as the CDR3 has no conserved phenylalanine or tryptophan at its end. This entry is derived from a study of molecular identifiers for immune sequencing clone quantification. TCRdb itself ran the PCR reads through MiXCR, one entry per CDR3 protein. This table holds 460,000 or so distinct CDR3 sequences, around 23% found once. The CDR3 runs to 14 residues. Germline assignment: CDR1 SEHNR and CDR2 FQNEAQ (reference sequence). The TCR sequence derives from a human donor in good health. Some libraries in this study had Jurkat cell RNA spiked in. The sample was naive CD8+ T cells from blood, with Jurkat cell RNA spiked in. Subset of the sample: FACS-sorted CD8+CD4-CCR7+CD45RA+ naive T cells. V and J are TRBV7-9 and TRBJ2-3; no clear D. CDR3 amino acids: CASSSGRTTDTQYV. CDR3 nucleotides: TGTGCCAGCAGCTCCGGCAGGACCACAGATACTCAGTATGTT.